Presented here are 8 T cell receptor beta chains from one specimen sequenced in a study of identical twins. TCRdb used MiXCR to reprocess the 5' RACE reads, holding one entry per CDR3 protein. The sample holds hundreds of thousands of distinct CDR3 sequences, 6% to 9% seen once. Separately, the same data were catalogued under a study of yellow fever vaccine responses in identical twins.

The specimen sequenced was memory (CD45RO+) T cells sorted from blood. Receptors were obtained from a woman aged 18 to 35 in good health.

The sample holds a few counts of this clonotype. J is TRBJ2-1 and V is TRBV6-2 or TRBV6-3; D gene uncertain. The germline CDR1 and CDR2 sequences are MNHEY and SVGEGT. Trimming removed 0 bases at V and 6 bases at J, with 12 bases between. The CDR3 is 15 residues long. CDR3 nucleotides: TGTGCCAGCAGTTACTCGAGTCAACCTTCCAATGAGCAGTTCTTC. Protein: CASSYSSQPSNEQFF.

This clonotype has a handful of counts. The rearrangement joins TRBV20-1 to TRBJ2-1, with TRBD2 identical over 14 bases. CDR3 length: 15 amino acids. CDR1 is DFQATT and CDR2 is SNEGSKA in the germline V gene (reference sequence). The J segment lost 9 bases and the V segment lost 3 bases, leaving 7 bases of the junction unmatched. CDR3 nucleotides: TGCAGTGCTAGGTCGGGACTAGCGGGAGCGGGTGAGCAGTTCTTC. Translated, it gives CSARSGLAGAGEQFF.

The DNA for the CDR3 is TGTGCCAGCAGCCATCCACTAGCGGGCGGACTAAGAGATACGCAGTATTTT. Protein: CASSHPLAGGLRDTQYF. V gene TRBV14 combines with J gene TRBJ2-3; TRBD2 matches at 9 bases. J gave up 5 bases and V 3 bases, and 12 bases lay outside the gene matches. CDR3 length: 17 residues. Germline V gene sequence: CDR1 SGHDN, CDR2 FVKESK.

This clonotype was counted many times. The genes are TRBV6-6 and TRBJ1-6; no clear D gene. Deletions cut 7 bases from V and 6 bases from J, with 10 bases between. Per germline, CDR1 MNHNY and CDR2 SVGAGI (reference sequence). This CDR3 is built from 13 residues. The CDR3, as DNA: TGTGCCAGCAACCGGCCTACTAATTCACCCCTCCACTTT. Translating it yields CASNRPTNSPLHF.

V and J are TRBV7-3 and TRBJ2-1; TRBD1 or TRBD2 may be the D gene (5 bases each). The CDR3 loop spans 15 amino acids. CDR1 and CDR2 (germline): SGHTA, FQGTGA. The V and J ends lost 1 base and 4 bases respectively, with 11 bases between them. The CDR3 DNA follows: TGTGCCAGCAGCTTAAGAGGGGAGTCGTACAATGAGCAGTTCTTC. Amino acid sequence: CASSLRGESYNEQFF.

This clonotype occurred many times. The V and J genes are TRBV28 and TRBJ1-2, with TRBD1 matching 8 bases. This CDR3 is built from 15 residues. Germline CDR1 MDHEN, CDR2 SYDVKM. V gave up 1 base and J gave up 7 bases; unmatched junction bases: 8. CDR3 sequence reads: CASSLFHPTGGGYTF. Here the CDR3 DNA reads TGTGCCAGCAGTTTATTCCACCCAACAGGGGGTGGCTACACCTTC.

This clonotype has only a few counts. The chain uses TRBV4-2 and TRBJ2-1, with TRBD2 identical over 13 bases. Germline V CDR1 and CDR2: LGHNA, YNFKEQ. Trimming at V came to 6 bases and at J to 0 bases, leaving 17 bases not matched to a gene. This CDR3 is built from 21 residues. DNA of the CDR3: TGTGCCAGCAGTAAAGGGACCCAGACTAGCGGGGGGCGGGGCTCCTACAATGAGCAGTTCTTC. This sequence encodes CASSKGTQTSGGRGSYNEQFF.

This clonotype showed up just a few times. CDR3 region: CSVLEGTQYF. Here the CDR3 DNA reads TGCAGCGTTTTGGAGGGTACGCAGTATTTT. This rearrangement joins TRBV29-1 to TRBJ2-3; D perhaps matches TRBD2 (6 bases). Trimming took off 5 bases at V and 8 bases at J, with 8 bases between the two ends. This CDR3 has 10 residues. Germline CDR1 is SQVTM and CDR2 is ANQGSEA.